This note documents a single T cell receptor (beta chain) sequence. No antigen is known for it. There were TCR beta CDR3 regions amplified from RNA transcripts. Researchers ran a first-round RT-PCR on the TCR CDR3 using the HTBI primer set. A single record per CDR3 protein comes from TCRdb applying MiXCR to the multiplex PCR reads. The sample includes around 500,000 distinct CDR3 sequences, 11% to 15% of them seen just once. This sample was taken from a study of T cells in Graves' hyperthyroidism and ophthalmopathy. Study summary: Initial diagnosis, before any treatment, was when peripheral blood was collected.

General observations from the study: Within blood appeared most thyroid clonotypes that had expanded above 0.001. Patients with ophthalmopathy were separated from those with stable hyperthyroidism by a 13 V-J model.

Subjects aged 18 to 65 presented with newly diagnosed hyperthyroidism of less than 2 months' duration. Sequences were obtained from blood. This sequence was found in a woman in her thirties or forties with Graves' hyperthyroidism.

This chain's CDR3 is CASSLGGGSGELFF. DNA of the CDR3: TGTGCCAGCAGCCTAGGGGGCGGGAGCGGGGAGCTGTTTTTT. V is TRBV7-8 and J is TRBJ2-2, with D perhaps assigned TRBD1 or TRBD2 (7 bases each). The CDR3 has 14 amino acids. Germline CDR1 is SGHVS and CDR2 is FQNEAQ. Trimming pared 5 bases from V and 7 bases from J, leaving 14 bases between.